This TCR beta chain comes out of a study of T cell changes during pregnancy in multiple sclerosis. Profiling relied on immunoSEQ multiplex PCR, and the TCRdb table lists in-frame clones only, not all of them. The table includes 55,000 to 70,000 clones, around 94% detected once. The V gene's germline CDR1 is LNHNV and CDR2 YYDKDF (reference sequence). The ends lost 4 bases at V and 4 bases at J; junction bases unmatched: 2. The CDR3 runs to 14 residues. This receptor was obtained from a female donor in good health, enrolled as a control in a pregnancy study. The starting material was CD8+ T cells from peripheral blood mononuclear cells, obtained in the third trimester of pregnancy. This chain links TRBV15 with TRBJ2-2; 8 positions agree with TRBD1. The CDR3 is CATSTTGGTGELFF. The CDR3 coding sequence is TGTGCCACCAGCACCACAGGGGGCACCGGGGAGCTGTTTTTT.